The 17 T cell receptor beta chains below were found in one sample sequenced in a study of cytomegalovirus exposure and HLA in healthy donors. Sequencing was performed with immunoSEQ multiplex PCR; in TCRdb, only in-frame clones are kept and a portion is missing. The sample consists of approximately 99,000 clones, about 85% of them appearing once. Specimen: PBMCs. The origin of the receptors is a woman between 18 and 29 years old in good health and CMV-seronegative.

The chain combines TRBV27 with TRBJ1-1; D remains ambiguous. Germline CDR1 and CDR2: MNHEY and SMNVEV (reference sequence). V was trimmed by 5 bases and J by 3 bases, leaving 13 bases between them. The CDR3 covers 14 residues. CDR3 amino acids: CASSLRGLYTEAFF. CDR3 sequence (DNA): TGTGCCAGCAGTCTAAGAGGGCTTTACACTGAAGCTTTCTTT.

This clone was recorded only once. The CDR3 DNA follows: TGCGCCAGCAGCCAGGGGCCTTATAGCAATCAGCCCCAGCATTTT. Translated: CASSQGPYSNQPQHF. This rearrangement joins TRBV4-1 to TRBJ1-5, with D possibly TRBD1 on 5 matching bases. The ends were cut back, 3 bases at V and 0 bases at J, with 9 bases in the middle. This CDR3 comprises 15 residues. The V gene's germline CDR1 is MGHRA and CDR2 YSYEKL.

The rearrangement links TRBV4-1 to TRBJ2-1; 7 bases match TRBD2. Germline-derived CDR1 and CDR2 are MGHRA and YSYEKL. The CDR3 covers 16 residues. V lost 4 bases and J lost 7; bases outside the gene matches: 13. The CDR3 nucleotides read TGCGCCAGCAGCCCCCACTCGGGGGGTGGACAAAATGAGCAGTTCTTC. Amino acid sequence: CASSPHSGGGQNEQFF.

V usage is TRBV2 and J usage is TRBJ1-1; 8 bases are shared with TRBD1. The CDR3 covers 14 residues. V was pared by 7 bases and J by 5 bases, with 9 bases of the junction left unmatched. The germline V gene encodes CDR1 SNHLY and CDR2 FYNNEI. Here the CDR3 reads CASTRANRGTEAFF. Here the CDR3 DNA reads TGTGCCAGCACTAGGGCTAACAGGGGGACTGAAGCTTTCTTT.

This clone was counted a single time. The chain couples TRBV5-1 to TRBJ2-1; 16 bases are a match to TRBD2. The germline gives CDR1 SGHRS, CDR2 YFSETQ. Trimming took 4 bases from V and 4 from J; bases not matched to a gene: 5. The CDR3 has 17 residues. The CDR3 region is CASSLGLAGGPYNEQFF. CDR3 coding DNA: TGCGCCAGCAGCCTGGGACTAGCGGGGGGGCCATACAATGAGCAGTTCTTC.

This chain's CDR3 is CASSESWSSTEAFF. In nucleotides, the CDR3 is TGTGCCAGCAGTGAATCCTGGTCGAGCACTGAAGCTTTCTTT. The chain joins TRBV6-1 to TRBJ1-1; no clear D. This CDR3 is 14 amino acids long. CDR1 and CDR2 from the germline V gene are MNHNS and SASEGT. The V end was cut by 2 bases, the J end by 4 bases, with 11 bases between.

CDR3 loop: CSVEVLDRGSDTQYF. In nucleotides, the CDR3 is TGCAGCGTTGAAGTCCTGGACAGGGGGTCTGATACGCAGTATTTT. The chain uses TRBV29-1 and TRBJ2-3, with TRBD1 matching 10 bases. The CDR3 is 15 amino acids. From germline, CDR1 is SQVTM and CDR2 ANQGSEA. V lost 1 base and J lost 6; bases outside the gene matches: 7.

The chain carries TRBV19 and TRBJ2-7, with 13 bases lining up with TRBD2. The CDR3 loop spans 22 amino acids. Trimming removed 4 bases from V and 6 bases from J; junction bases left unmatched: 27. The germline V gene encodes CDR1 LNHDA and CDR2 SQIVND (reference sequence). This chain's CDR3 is CASSRGIEWTGRLAGGWGEQYF. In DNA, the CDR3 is TGTGCCAGTAGTAGAGGGATTGAATGGACAGGGAGACTAGCGGGGGGTTGGGGCGAGCAGTACTTC.

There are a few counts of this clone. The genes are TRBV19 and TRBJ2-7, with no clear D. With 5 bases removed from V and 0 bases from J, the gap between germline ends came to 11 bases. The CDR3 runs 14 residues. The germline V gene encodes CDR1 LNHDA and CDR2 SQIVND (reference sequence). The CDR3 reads CASSFDFSSYEQYF. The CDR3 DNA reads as TGTGCCAGTAGTTTTGACTTCAGCTCCTACGAGCAGTACTTC. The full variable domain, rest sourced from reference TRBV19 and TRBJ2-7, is DGGITQSPKYLFRKEGQNVTLSCEQNLNHDAMYWYRQDPGQGLRLIYYSQIVNDFQKGDIAEGYSVSREKKESFPLTVTSAQKNPTAFYLCASSFDFSSYEQYFGPGTRLTVT.

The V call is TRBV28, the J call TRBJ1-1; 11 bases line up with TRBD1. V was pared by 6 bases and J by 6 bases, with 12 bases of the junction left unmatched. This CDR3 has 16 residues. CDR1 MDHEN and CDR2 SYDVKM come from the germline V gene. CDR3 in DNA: TGTGCCAGCAGATACGACGGACAGGGGGCCTATCCTGAAGCTTTCTTT. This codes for CASRYDGQGAYPEAFF.

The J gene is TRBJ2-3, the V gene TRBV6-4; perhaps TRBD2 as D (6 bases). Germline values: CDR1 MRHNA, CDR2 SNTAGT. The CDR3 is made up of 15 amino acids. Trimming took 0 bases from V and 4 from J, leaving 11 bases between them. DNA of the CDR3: TGTGCCAGCAGTGACTCGAATGGAGGGGCAGATACGCAGTATTTT. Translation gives CASSDSNGGADTQYF.

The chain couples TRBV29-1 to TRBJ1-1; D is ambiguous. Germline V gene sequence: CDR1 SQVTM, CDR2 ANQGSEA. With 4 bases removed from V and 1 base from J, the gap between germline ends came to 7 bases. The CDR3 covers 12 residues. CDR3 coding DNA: TGCAGCGTTGTTAACGGGAACACTGAAGCTTTCTTT. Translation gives CSVVNGNTEAFF.

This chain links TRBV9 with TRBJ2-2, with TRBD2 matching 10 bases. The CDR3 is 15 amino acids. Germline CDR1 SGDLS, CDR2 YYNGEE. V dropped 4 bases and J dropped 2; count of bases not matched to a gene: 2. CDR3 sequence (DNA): TGTGCCAGCAGCCCTAGCGGGGGAAACACCGGGGAGCTGTTTTTT. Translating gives CASSPSGGNTGELFF.

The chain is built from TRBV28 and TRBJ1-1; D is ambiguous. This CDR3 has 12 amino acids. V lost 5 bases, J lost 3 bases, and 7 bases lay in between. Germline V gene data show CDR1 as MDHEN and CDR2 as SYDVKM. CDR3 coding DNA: TGTGCCAGCAGTCCAATTTACACTGAAGCTTTCTTT. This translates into CASSPIYTEAFF.

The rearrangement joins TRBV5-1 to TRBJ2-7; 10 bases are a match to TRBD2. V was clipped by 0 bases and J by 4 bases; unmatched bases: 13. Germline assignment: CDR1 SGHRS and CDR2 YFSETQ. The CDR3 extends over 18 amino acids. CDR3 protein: CASSLELLASGGQYEQYF. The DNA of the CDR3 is TGCGCCAGCAGCTTGGAGTTGCTGGCTAGCGGGGGCCAGTACGAGCAGTACTTC.

The CDR3 sequence is CASSVGGSGETQYF. CDR3 nucleotide sequence: TGTGCCAGCAGCGTAGGCGGCAGTGGAGAGACCCAGTACTTC. The V gene is TRBV9, the J gene TRBJ2-5; D unresolved. The CDR3 loop spans 14 amino acids. CDR1 is SGDLS, CDR2 YYNGEE, per germline. The V gene lost 0 bases and the J gene lost 4 bases, with 10 bases spanning the gap.

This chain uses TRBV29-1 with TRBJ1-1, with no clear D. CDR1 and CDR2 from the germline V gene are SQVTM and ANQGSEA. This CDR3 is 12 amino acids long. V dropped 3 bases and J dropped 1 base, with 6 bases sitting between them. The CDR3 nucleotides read TGCAGCGTTGATCCGGGGAACACTGAAGCTTTCTTT. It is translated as CSVDPGNTEAFF. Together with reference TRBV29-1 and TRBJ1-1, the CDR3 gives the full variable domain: SAVISQKPSRDICQRGTSLTIQCQVDSQVTMMFWYRQQPGQSLTLIATANQGSEATYESGFVIDKFPISRPNLTFSTLTVSNMSPEDSSIYLCSVDPGNTEAFFGQGTRLTVV.